This is a list of T cell receptor beta chains from one sample in a study of blood T cells in healthy people across ages. TCRdb redid the calling of the 5' RACE reads with MiXCR, one entry per CDR3 protein. The data hold 1.5 million to 2 million distinct CDR3 sequences, with about 32% observed a single time. Sequencing was performed on blood. The receptors originated from a young woman in good health. Each CDR3 is given with its conserved first and last residue. The order of the fields is V gene, D gene, J gene, clone size, CDR3 protein, CDR3 DNA. The D gene is left open where the match is weak. A clone size is listed for some rows: how often the clone was seen (once, few, many), or a class if it is expanded.

>TRBV4-2|TRBD1|TRBJ1-1|NA
CASSLDRVKAEAFF
TGTGCCAGCAGCCTTGACAGGGTTAAGGCTGAAGCTTTCTTT
>TRBV5-6|TRBD1|TRBJ1-1|NA
CASSSAGGGAEAFF
TGTGCCAGCAGCTCAGCAGGGGGTGGAGCTGAAGCTTTCTTT
>TRBV20-1|TRBD2|TRBJ2-3|few
CSAHGLGDYSTDTQYF
TGCAGTGCGCACGGCCTTGGGGACTATAGCACAGATACGCAGTATTTT
>TRBV4-1|NA|TRBJ1-2|NA
CASSQRLGDSVGYTF
TGCGCCAGCAGCCAAAGATTGGGGGATTCGGTTGGCTACACCTTC
>TRBV9|NA|TRBJ1-5|NA
CASSGRGTNQPQHF
TGTGCCAGCAGCGGAAGGGGTACCAATCAGCCCCAGCATTTT
>TRBV29-1|TRBD2|TRBJ2-1|many
CSVYLLADTSYNEQFF
TGCAGCGTCTACCTACTAGCGGACACCTCCTACAATGAGCAGTTCTTC
>TRBV28|TRBD1|TRBJ2-3|NA
CASSLRDRPTDTQYF
TGTGCCAGCAGTTTACGGGACAGGCCTACAGATACGCAGTATTTT
>TRBV20-1|TRBD1|TRBJ2-5|NA
CSARVDRGQTQYF
TGCAGTGCTAGAGTGGACAGGGGTCAGACCCAGTACTTC
>TRBV12-3/TRBV12-4|TRBD2|TRBJ2-7|NA
CASSLGGVLEQYF
TGTGCCAGCAGTTTGGGGGGGGTTTTGGAGCAGTACTTC
>TRBV28|NA|TRBJ1-2|NA
CVSSSHREANYGYTF
TGTGTCAGCAGTTCTCACAGGGAAGCTAACTATGGCTACACCTTC
>TRBV29-1|TRBD1|TRBJ1-1|NA
CSVQTGLTEAFF
TGCAGCGTCCAGACAGGGCTCACTGAAGCTTTCTTT
>TRBV20-1|TRBD1|TRBJ1-5|NA
CSASTGGTGGAQHF
TGCAGTGCTAGCACAGGGGGGACTGGGGGGGCCCAGCATTTT
>TRBV12-3/TRBV12-4|TRBD2|TRBJ2-7|few
CASSLSTSNEQYF
TGTGCCAGCAGTTTGTCGACTAGCAACGAGCAGTACTTC
>TRBV7-9|NA|TRBJ2-7|many
CASSPGQLVYEQYF
TGTGCCAGCAGCCCGGGACAATTAGTCTACGAGCAGTACTTC
>TRBV4-2|TRBD2|TRBJ2-3|few
CASSQVPAGGLTDTQYF
TGTGCCAGCAGCCAAGTACCAGCGGGGGGCCTCACAGATACGCAGTATTTT
>TRBV7-9|TRBD1|TRBJ1-1|NA
CASSLIRQGDTEAFF
TGTGCCAGCAGCTTAATCCGACAGGGGGACACTGAAGCTTTCTTT
>TRBV6-6|NA|TRBJ2-7|NA
CASCPRGFNSYEQYF
TGTGCCAGCTGTCCGAGGGGATTCAACTCCTACGAGCAGTACTTC
>TRBV12-3/TRBV12-4|NA|TRBJ2-6|many
CASSVASGANVLTF
TGTGCCAGCAGTGTAGCGTCCGGGGCCAACGTCCTGACTTTC
>TRBV3-1|NA|TRBJ1-6|NA
CASSQGKSGLNSPLHF
TGTGCCAGCAGCCAAGGGAAATCGGGACTTAATTCACCCCTCCACTTT
>TRBV20-1|NA|TRBJ2-3|NA
CSTVTVTDTQYF
TGCAGTACTGTGACAGTTACAGATACGCAGTATTTT
>TRBV2|TRBD2|TRBJ2-7|NA
CASTLAGAEQYF
TGTGCCAGCACACTAGCGGGAGCCGAGCAGTACTTC
>TRBV5-6|TRBD2|TRBJ2-1|few
CASSLWLAGGFGYNEQFF
TGTGCCAGCAGCTTGTGGCTAGCGGGGGGTTTTGGCTACAATGAGCAGTTCTTC